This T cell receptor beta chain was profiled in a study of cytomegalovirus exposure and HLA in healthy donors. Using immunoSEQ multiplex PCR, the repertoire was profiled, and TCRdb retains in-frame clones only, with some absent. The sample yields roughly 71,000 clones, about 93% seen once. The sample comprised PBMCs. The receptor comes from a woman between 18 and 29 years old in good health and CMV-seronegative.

Here the CDR3 DNA reads TGTGCCAGCAGTGAACTAGCGGGGGGCAATGAGCAGTTCTTC. Its protein is CASSELAGGNEQFF. V gene TRBV6-1 combines with J gene TRBJ2-1, with 11 bases aligning to TRBD2. Unmatched junction bases numbered 0, after V lost 2 bases and J lost 6 bases. This CDR3 spans 14 amino acids. The germline V gene encodes CDR1 MNHNS and CDR2 SASEGT.